This T cell receptor beta chain was retrieved from a study of T cells in Graves' hyperthyroidism and ophthalmopathy. On the study more broadly: Specimen type is peripheral blood, collected at initial diagnosis prior to any treatment.

TCR beta CDR3 sequences were amplified from RNA transcripts. HTBI primers were used for first-round RT-PCR of the TCR CDR3. TCRdb used MiXCR to reprocess the multiplex PCR reads, holding one entry per CDR3 protein. Counted here are a few hundred thousand distinct CDR3 sequences, 15% to 19% occurring once; the ten biggest clones make up about 14%. This clonotype was picked up many times. Its antigen is unknown. Points from the study as a whole: By a 13 V-J model, ophthalmopathy was set apart from stable hyperthyroidism. Blood also contained most expanded thyroid clonotypes above 0.001.

The V segment lost 5 bases and the J segment 5 bases; nucleotides outside the gene matches: 6. CDR3 length equals 15 residues. The germline CDR1 and CDR2 sequences are SGHAT and FQNNGV. The sample was blood. This TCR derives from a woman aged 18-29 years with Graves' hyperthyroidism. This rearrangement joins TRBV11-2 to TRBJ1-5, with 10 bases fitting TRBD1. CDR3 region: CASSAGTGVDQPQHF. The DNA for the CDR3 is TGTGCCAGCAGCGCCGGGACAGGGGTAGATCAGCCCCAGCATTTT.